The 16 T cell receptor beta chains below come from one sample, sequenced in a study of cytomegalovirus exposure and HLA in healthy donors. PCR primers comprised 60 Vbeta and 13 Jbeta primers. Only in-frame clones appear in the TCRdb table, and some are missing; sequencing was by immunoSEQ multiplex PCR. The sample includes 200,000 to 250,000 clones, more than 75% of them seen just once. Sample: PBMCs. These receptors originate from a human donor in good health.

The table lists this clone with a count of one. This sequence joins TRBV7-6 and TRBJ1-2, with a possible D match to TRBD1 (6 bases). V shed 5 bases and J shed 7 bases, with 17 bases lying between them. Germline V CDR1 and CDR2: SGHVS, FNYEAQ. The CDR3 totals 14 residues. The CDR3 DNA reads as TGTGCCAGCAGCACACAAACAGGGTTGAGTGGCTACACCTTC. Translating it yields CASSTQTGLSGYTF. The whole variable domain, filled in from reference TRBV7-6 and TRBJ1-2, reads GAGVSQSPRYKVTKRGQDVALRCDPISGHVSLYWYRQALGQGPEFLTYFNYEAQQDKSGLPNDRFSAERPEGSISTLTIQRTEQRDSAMYRCASSTQTGLSGYTFGSGTRLTVV.

The rearrangement joins TRBV7-4 to TRBJ2-1, with 13 positions matching TRBD2. Per germline, CDR1 SGHVT and CDR2 SQSDAQ. The CDR3 is 13 residues long. The trim removed 6 bases at V and 10 bases at J, leaving 3 bases unmatched. The CDR3 nucleotides are TGTGCCAGCAGGGGACTAGCGGGGCGCGAGCAGTTCTTC. It encodes CASRGLAGREQFF. Full variable domain (missing parts from reference TRBV7-4 and TRBJ2-1): GAGVSQSPRYKVAKRGRDVALRCDSISGHVTLYWYRQTLGQGSEVLTYSQSDAQRDKSGRPSGRFSAERPERSVSTLKIQRTEQGDSAVYLCASRGLAGREQFFGPGTRLTVL.

The V call is TRBV7-9, the J call TRBJ1-1; TRBD1 might be the D (5 bases). Trimming removed 5 bases from V and 0 bases from J, with 10 bases in between. Germline values: CDR1 SEHNR, CDR2 FQNEAQ (reference sequence). The CDR3 sequence is 14 residues long. CDR3 sequence: CASSRQNMNTEAFF. CDR3 coding DNA: TGTGCCAGCAGCCGACAGAATATGAACACTGAAGCTTTCTTT.

CDR3: CASSAQDNNYGYTF. The CDR3 DNA reads TGTGCCAGCAGCGCCCAAGACAATAACTATGGCTACACCTTC. V usage is TRBV9 and J usage is TRBJ1-2; no reliable D call. The CDR3 covers 14 residues. Germline V lookup: CDR1 SGDLS, CDR2 YYNGEE. V lost 3 bases, J lost 1 base, and 10 bases lay in between.

This chain uses TRBV7-2 with TRBJ2-7; 7 nucleotides line up with TRBD1. Germline V lookup: CDR1 SGHTA, CDR2 FQGNSA. V trimming: 0 bases; J trimming: 2 bases; junction bases outside the gene matches: 1. The CDR3 contains 14 residues. The DNA of the CDR3 is TGTGCCAGCAGCTTAGCGAGGGGGCCCTACGAGCAGTACTTC. Translating gives CASSLARGPYEQYF.

The chain recombines TRBV6-1 with TRBJ1-2; TRBD1 agrees at 11 bases. The CDR3 length is 16 residues. Per the germline V gene, CDR1 is MNHNS and CDR2 is SASEGT. V trimming: 2 bases; J trimming: 3 bases; junction bases outside the gene matches: 5. The CDR3 DNA follows: TGTGCCAGCAGTGAATTAGGGGGACAGGGGGACTATGGCTACACCTTC. This codes for CASSELGGQGDYGYTF.

V and J are TRBV7-3 and TRBJ2-7; 7 nucleotides align to TRBD2. Germline V gene sequence: CDR1 SGHTA, CDR2 FQGTGA. The CDR3 is 16 residues long. V dropped 6 bases and J dropped 5; count of bases not matched to a gene: 16. CDR3 amino acids: CASSPIAGGSSHEQYF. CDR3 coding DNA: TGTGCCAGCAGTCCGATCGCCGGCGGGAGTTCACACGAGCAGTACTTC. Looking up the rest from reference TRBV7-3 and TRBJ2-7 gives the full variable domain: GAGVSQTPSNKVTEKGKYVELRCDPISGHTALYWYRQSLGQGPEFLIYFQGTGAADDSGLPNDRFFAVRPEGSVSTLKIQRTERGDSAVYLCASSPIAGGSSHEQYFGPGTRLTVT.

The chain employs TRBV5-1 and TRBJ1-4, with TRBD1 matching over 7 bases. V shed 1 base and J 4 bases; nucleotides not matched to a gene: 10. Germline lookup yields CDR1 SGHRS and CDR2 YFSETQ. CDR3 length: 17 residues. The CDR3 DNA sequence: TGCGCCAGCAGCTTGACCTTTAGGACAGGACGTAATGAAAAACTGTTTTTT. Encoded protein: CASSLTFRTGRNEKLFF.

This chain connects TRBV7-9 to TRBJ2-3, with 8 bases identical to TRBD1. The ends lost 10 bases at V and 2 bases at J; junction bases unmatched: 17. The CDR3 contains 17 residues. CDR1 and CDR2 from the germline V gene are SEHNR and FQNEAQ (reference sequence). The CDR3 loop reads CAIPPGGRTGNTDTQYF. CDR3 DNA sequence: TGTGCCATCCCACCCGGGGGCCGGACAGGGAACACAGATACGCAGTATTTT.

The chain combines TRBV7-9 with TRBJ1-2, with D possibly matching TRBD1 (6 bases). V was shortened by 5 bases and J by 4 bases, with 23 bases between the two germline ends. The CDR3 loop spans 17 amino acids. Germline loops: CDR1 SEHNR, CDR2 FQNEAQ (reference sequence). The CDR3 loop is CASSPSGPRGLGYGYTF. The CDR3 coding sequence is TGTGCCAGCAGCCCAAGCGGCCCCAGGGGTCTTGGCTATGGCTACACCTTC.

This rearrangement joins TRBV27 to TRBJ2-1, with 10 bases matching TRBD2. CDR3 length: 19 amino acids. Germline V gene data show CDR1 as MNHEY and CDR2 as SMNVEV (reference sequence). V lost 5 bases, J lost 0 bases, and 13 bases stayed unmatched. The DNA for the CDR3 is TGTGCCAGCAGTCCCCGGACTAGCGGTTTTTCCCGCTCCTACAATGAGCAGTTCTTC. This translates into CASSPRTSGFSRSYNEQFF.

This rearrangement joins TRBV6-5 to TRBJ2-7; TRBD1 might be the D (6 bases). V was clipped by 5 bases and J by 3 bases, with 14 bases between them. This CDR3 contains 14 residues. Germline-derived CDR1 and CDR2 are MNHEY and SVGAGI. CDR3 coding DNA: TGTGCCAGCAGTCTCATCGACAGGAGCTACGAGCAGTACTTC. Residues: CASSLIDRSYEQYF.

The V and J genes are TRBV25-1 and TRBJ2-1; 14 bases are shared with TRBD2. Per the germline V gene, CDR1 is MGHDK and CDR2 is SYGVNS. The V gene end was trimmed by 1 base and the J gene end by 8 bases; junction bases not matched to a gene: 10. The CDR3 has 18 residues. DNA of the CDR3: TGTGCCAGCAGTGAATTTTTTATTGGGACTAGCGGGGGCGATGAGCAGTTCTTC. Its protein is CASSEFFIGTSGGDEQFF.

The rearrangement links TRBV5-1 to TRBJ1-6; possible D gene TRBD1, 5 bases. The CDR3 totals 14 residues. The V gene lost 1 base and the J gene lost 5 bases, with 7 bases spanning the gap. Germline V gene data show CDR1 as SGHRS and CDR2 as YFSETQ. CDR3 in amino acids: CASSLRRDNSPLHF. The DNA of the CDR3 is TGCGCCAGCAGCTTGCGCAGGGATAATTCACCCCTCCACTTT.

In its sample, this clone was seen once. The chain recombines TRBV2 with TRBJ2-7; 10 nucleotides agree with TRBD1. The ends lost 6 bases at V and 1 base at J; junction bases unmatched: 3. The CDR3 is made up of 14 amino acids. Germline V lookup: CDR1 SNHLY, CDR2 FYNNEI. The CDR3 spells CASSGGQGSYEQYF. In nucleotides, the CDR3 is TGTGCCAGCAGCGGGGGACAGGGGTCCTACGAGCAGTACTTC.

This clone was recorded a few times. This chain joins TRBV15 and TRBJ2-5; D gene unclear. Per germline, CDR1 LNHNV and CDR2 YYDKDF (reference sequence). The CDR3 totals 15 residues. V was clipped by 0 bases and J by 0 bases, with 8 bases between them. The CDR3 DNA follows: TGTGCCACCAGCAGAGACAGACTCTACCAAGAGACCCAGTACTTC. Protein sequence: CATSRDRLYQETQYF.